The clone carrying this T cell receptor beta chain was recorded a few times. Antigen unknown. One entry per CDR3 protein results from TCRdb running MiXCR on the reads. The profile shows around 750,000 distinct CDR3 sequences, less than 35% of them singletons. The source of the sample is a study of T cell repertoires in cytomegalovirus infection. The CDR3 is 15 residues long. Trimming cost V 1 base and J 2 bases, with 9 bases left between them. Germline-derived CDR1 and CDR2 are MGHRA and YSYEKL. The sequencing used cultured CD8+ T cells from PBMCs, collected from culture after CMV antigen stimulation. This chain links TRBV4-1 with TRBJ1-5; possibly TRBD1 for D (6 bases). The TCR was taken from a human donor in good health (CMV status not recorded). Some clones in this sample may be carry-over from other donors' samples. CDR3 region: CASSQGGGRNQPQHF. CDR3 bases: TGCGCCAGCAGCCAAGGAGGGGGACGCAATCAGCCCCAGCATTTT.